This entry is about one TCR beta chain. The antigen remains undetermined. A universal primer binding site was introduced by template switching. The final cDNA contained unique molecular identifiers. TCRdb independently ran MiXCR on the 5' RACE reads; one entry per CDR3 protein. The sample has hundreds of thousands of distinct CDR3 sequences; around 8.1% are singletons. This entry is derived from a study of identical twins. Study-level results: For zero-insertion analyses, partial confounding could come from invariant MAIT and iNKT cells.

The CDR3 contains 16 residues. The germline gives CDR1 SGHRS, CDR2 YFSETQ. V shed 3 bases and J 3 bases; nucleotides not matched to a gene: 8. The same sample was also used in a study of yellow fever vaccine responses in identical twins.

This clonotype originated in a woman aged 18-29 years in good health. This chain uses TRBV5-1 with TRBJ2-7; 11 nucleotides line up with TRBD2. Sequenced material: memory (CD45RO+) T cells sorted from blood. CDR3 loop: CASSYKTSGSYYEQYF. CDR3 DNA: TGCGCCAGCAGCTACAAAACTAGCGGGAGTTACTACGAGCAGTACTTC.